Below are 8 T cell receptor beta chains sequenced from a single sample in a study of metastatic and nonmetastatic thyroid tumors. There were no patients who had received any treatment before thyroid surgery. TCRdb reprocessed the PCR reads using MiXCR. Of about 5,900 clones in the sample, under 30% are singletons; the top ten hold 11%. The specimen was adjacent normal tissue. These receptors were obtained from a male donor with papillary thyroid cancer or a benign thyroid nodule (not recorded which). Some clones in this sample may be carry-over from other donors' samples.

This clone was observed a handful of times. V and J are TRBV28 and TRBJ2-5; 9 positions match TRBD2. This CDR3 contains 15 residues. Germline values: CDR1 MDHEN, CDR2 SYDVKM. Losses at the gene ends were 2 bases for V and 2 bases for J; bases not matched to a gene: 3. This chain's CDR3 is CASSLVTSGQETQYF. The CDR3 DNA reads TGTGCCAGCAGTTTAGTAACTAGCGGGCAAGAGACCCAGTACTTC.

The chain combines TRBV6-2 or TRBV6-3 with TRBJ1-6; D perhaps matches TRBD1 (6 bases). From germline, CDR1 is MNHEY and CDR2 SVGEGT. This CDR3 region has 14 residues. Trimming cost V 2 bases and J 9 bases, with 11 bases left between them. The CDR3 DNA reads TGTGCCAGCAGTTACATTACAGGGTTTTCACCCCTCCACTTT. This encodes CASSYITGFSPLHF.

The V gene is TRBV6-1, the J gene TRBJ1-1; D perhaps matches TRBD1 (5 bases). The CDR3 is 12 amino acids. The V end was cut by 9 bases, the J end by 4 bases, with 12 bases between. The germline V gene encodes CDR1 MNHNS and CDR2 SASEGT. CDR3 in DNA: TGTGCCAGGGGCAGGGTGGTCACTGAAGCTTTCTTT. It yields the protein CARGRVVTEAFF.

This clone was counted between two and nine times. The chain combines TRBV12-3 or TRBV12-4 with TRBJ2-7; a weak D match, TRBD2 (6 bases). The CDR3 extends over 13 amino acids. V was clipped by 3 bases and J by 4 bases, with 10 bases between them. CDR3: CASSFGEAYEQYF. The CDR3 region has the DNA TGTGCCAGCAGTTTCGGGGAGGCGTACGAGCAGTACTTC.

Comments on this clone: Since a much larger clone is just one base distant, this may be a read error. The chain joins TRBV19 to TRBJ1-5, with D perhaps matching TRBD1 (5 bases). There are 13 residues in the CDR3. Looked up from germline, CDR1 is LNHDA and CDR2 is SQIVND (reference sequence). Trimming shortened V by 5 bases and J by 7 bases, and 12 bases separated the two germline ends. CDR3 amino acids: CASSPGRRQPQHF. The CDR3 DNA sequence: TGTGCCAGTAGTCCGGGACGGAGGCAGCCCCAGCATTTT. The entire variable domain, with the rest obtained from reference TRBV19 and TRBJ1-5, is as follows: DGGITQSPKYLFRKEGQNVTLSCEQNLNHDAMYWYRQDPGQGLRLIYYSQIVNDFQKGDIAEGYSVSREKKESFPLTVTSAQKNPTAFYLCASSPGRRQPQHFGDGTRLSIL.

This clone was seen only a few times. The chain is built from TRBV30 and TRBJ2-1; D remains ambiguous. Looked up from germline, CDR1 is GTSNPN and CDR2 is SVGIG (reference sequence). This CDR3 is built from 12 residues. Between the trimmed V and J ends, which lost 3 bases and 1 base, there was a span of 4 bases. In DNA form, the CDR3 reads TGTGCCTGGAGCCCGTCCTACAATGAGCAGTTCTTC. Translated: CAWSPSYNEQFF.

The chain combines TRBV6-5 with TRBJ2-5, with TRBD1 matching 10 bases. The germline V gene has CDR1 MNHEY and CDR2 SVGAGI. The CDR3 is made up of 15 amino acids. The ends lost 0 bases at V and 5 bases at J; junction bases unmatched: 3. The CDR3 sequence: CASSYSTGGRETQYF. The CDR3 DNA sequence: TGTGCCAGCAGTTACTCGACAGGGGGCAGGGAGACCCAGTACTTC.

This clone is labeled medium-sized (0.01 to 0.1%). The chain links TRBV7-9 to TRBJ1-6; D unclear. The CDR3 extends over 14 amino acids. Germline-derived CDR1 and CDR2 are SEHNR and FQNEAQ (reference sequence). V was trimmed by 6 bases and J by 7 bases, leaving 13 bases between them. The CDR3 coding sequence is TGTGCCAGCAGGCTAGGATGGGAGAATTCACCCCTCCACTTT. Protein sequence: CASRLGWENSPLHF.